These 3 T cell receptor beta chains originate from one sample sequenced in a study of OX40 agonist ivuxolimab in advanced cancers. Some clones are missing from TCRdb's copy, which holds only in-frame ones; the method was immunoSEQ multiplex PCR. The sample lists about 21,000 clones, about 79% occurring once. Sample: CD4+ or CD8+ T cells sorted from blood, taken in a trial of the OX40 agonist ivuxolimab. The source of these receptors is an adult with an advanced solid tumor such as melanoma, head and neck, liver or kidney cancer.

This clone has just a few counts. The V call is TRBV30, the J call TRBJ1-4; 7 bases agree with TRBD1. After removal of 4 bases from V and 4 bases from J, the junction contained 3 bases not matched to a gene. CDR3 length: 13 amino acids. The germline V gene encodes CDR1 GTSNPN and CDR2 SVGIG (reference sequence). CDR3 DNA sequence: TGTGCCTGGATGACAGGGTATAATGAAAAACTGTTTTTT. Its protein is CAWMTGYNEKLFF.

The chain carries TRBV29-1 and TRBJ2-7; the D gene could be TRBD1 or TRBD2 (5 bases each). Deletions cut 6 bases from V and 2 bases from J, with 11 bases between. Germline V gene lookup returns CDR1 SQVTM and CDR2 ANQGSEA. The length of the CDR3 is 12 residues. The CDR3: CSVIRDPYEQYF. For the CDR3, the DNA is TGCAGCGTCATCAGGGACCCCTACGAGCAGTACTTC.

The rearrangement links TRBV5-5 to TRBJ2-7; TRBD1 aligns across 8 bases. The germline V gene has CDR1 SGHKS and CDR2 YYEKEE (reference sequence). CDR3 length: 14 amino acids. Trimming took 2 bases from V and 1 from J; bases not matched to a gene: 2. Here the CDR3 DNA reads TGTGCCAGCAGCTTCGGGACAGGTTCCTACGAGCAGTACTTC. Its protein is CASSFGTGSYEQYF.